The rows below give T cell receptor beta chains drawn from one sample of a study of glioma-infiltrating T cells after dendritic cell vaccination. Assay used: immunoSEQ multiplex PCR; TCRdb lists only in-frame clones, some missing. Here the sample spans approximately 50,000 clones, about 88% being singletons. The sequencing here drew on blood, taken after dendritic cell vaccination. The receptors come from a human donor with glioblastoma. The conserved cysteine and the conserved F or W are not part of the CDR3 here. The D gene is left open where the match is weak.

j_gene	len	d_gene	v_gene	CDR3aa
TRBJ2-2	12	NA	TRBV9	ASSVSGLIGELF
TRBJ2-4	17	TRBD1	TRBV5-8	ASSLETGGGVRIGNIQY
TRBJ1-1	13	TRBD1	TRBV9	ASSTRQGGWTEAF
TRBJ2-3	13	TRBD2	TRBV7-9	ASSSGTSGTDTQY
TRBJ2-5	13	TRBD1	TRBV5-4	ASSSLQGLGETQY
TRBJ2-7	12	NA	TRBV28	ASGGSDLPYEQY
TRBJ2-1	13	TRBD1	TRBV7-9	ASSPGTGFSNEQF
TRBJ1-1	12	TRBD1	TRBV10-3	AISTSDRVPEAF
TRBJ1-1	10	TRBD1	TRBV7-9	ASSGTVGEAF
TRBJ2-7	10	NA	TRBV6-1	ASRDSTYEQY
TRBJ2-1	12	NA	TRBV7-2	ASSPDSSYNEQF
TRBJ1-5	13	NA	TRBV7-2	ASSLDGGSNQPQH
TRBJ2-3	14	TRBD2	TRBV5-6	ASSLGLAGGSDTQY
TRBJ2-1	12	NA	TRBV4-1	ASSHGGASNEQF
TRBJ1-3	16	NA	TRBV6-1	ASSEAPVQGTSGNTIY
TRBJ1-2	13	TRBD1	TRBV5-1	ASSFPGTGTYGYT
TRBJ2-3	13	TRBD1	TRBV5-1	ASSGTGSVTDTQY
TRBJ2-1	17	TRBD2	TRBV27	ASSLEGLAGLLPYNEQF
TRBJ2-7	14	TRBD2	TRBV28	ASSPQTSGRTYEQY
TRBJ2-7	12	NA	TRBV7-2	ASSSTGEVREQY
TRBJ2-3	11	TRBD1	TRBV30	AWKTGGPDTQY
TRBJ1-2	12	NA	TRBV4-3	ASSQVPGGDGYT
TRBJ1-5	11	NA	TRBV7-8	ASSLAGDQPQH
TRBJ2-1	11	NA	TRBV19	ASNSWTDNEQF
TRBJ1-2	13	NA	TRBV4-1	ASSQDLGRYYGYT
NA	18	TRBD2	TRBV5-1	ASSHRPLGLAGATSYEQY
TRBJ1-2	12	NA	TRBV15	ATSRYSGQYGYT
TRBJ1-2	10	TRBD1	TRBV29-1	SVTQGVVGYT
TRBJ1-2	11	NA	TRBV30	AWSVLAGYGYT
TRBJ1-5	12	NA	TRBV9	ASSATPGGQPQH
TRBJ2-1	13	NA	TRBV7-7	ASSPDWSSYNEQF
TRBJ1-4	12	NA	TRBV9	ASSAGSGNEKLF